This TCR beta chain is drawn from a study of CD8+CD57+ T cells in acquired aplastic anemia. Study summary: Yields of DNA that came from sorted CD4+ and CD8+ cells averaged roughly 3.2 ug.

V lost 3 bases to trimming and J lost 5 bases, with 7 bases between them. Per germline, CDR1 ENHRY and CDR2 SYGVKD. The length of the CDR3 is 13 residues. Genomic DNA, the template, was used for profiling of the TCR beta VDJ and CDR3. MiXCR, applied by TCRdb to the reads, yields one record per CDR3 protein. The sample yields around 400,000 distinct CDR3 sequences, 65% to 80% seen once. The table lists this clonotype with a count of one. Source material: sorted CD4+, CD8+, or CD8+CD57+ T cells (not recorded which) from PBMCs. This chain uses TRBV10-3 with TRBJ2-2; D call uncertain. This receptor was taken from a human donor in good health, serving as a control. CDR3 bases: TGTGCCATCAGTGAAGCTGAAACCGGGGAGCTGTTTTTT. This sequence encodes CAISEAETGELFF.